This T cell receptor beta chain was sequenced for a study of blood T cells in healthy people across ages. Study summary: Per every two T cells, about one barcoded beta molecule was captured by template switching. General study points: Unknown donor CMV status possibly confounded expanded clonotype changes.

The authors ran a second PCR of about 7 to 12 cycles using a sample-barcoded 5' primer and a J-beta primer mix. MiXCR was run by TCRdb on the 5' RACE reads, yielding one entry per CDR3 protein. The sample includes over a million distinct CDR3 sequences, roughly 43% of them seen just once. A remark on this clonotype: Antigen: not known.

There are 13 residues in the CDR3. Germline V lookup: CDR1 DFQATT, CDR2 SNEGSKA (reference sequence). V was trimmed by 2 bases and J by 2 bases, leaving 10 bases between them. The material sequenced was blood. V is TRBV20-1 and J is TRBJ2-7; possible D gene TRBD1, 5 bases. The clonotype was recovered from a woman younger than 35 in good health. In DNA, the CDR3 is TGCAGTGCTAGACAGGGTGGCGCCTACGAGCAGTACTTC. It codes for CSARQGGAYEQYF.